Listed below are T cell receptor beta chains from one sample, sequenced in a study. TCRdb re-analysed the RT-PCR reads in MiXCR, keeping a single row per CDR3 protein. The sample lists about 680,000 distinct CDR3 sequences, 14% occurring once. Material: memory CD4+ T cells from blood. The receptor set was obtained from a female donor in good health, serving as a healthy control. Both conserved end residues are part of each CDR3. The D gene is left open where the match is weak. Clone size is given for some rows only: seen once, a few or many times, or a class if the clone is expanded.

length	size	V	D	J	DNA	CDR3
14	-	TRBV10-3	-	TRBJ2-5	TGTGCCATCAGTGAGTCTACTAGCAGCGAGACCCAGTACTTC	CAISESTSSETQYF
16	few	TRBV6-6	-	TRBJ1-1	TGTGCCAGCAGTCGACAGGTGTCCGCCTCGAACACTGAAGCTTTCTTT	CASSRQVSASNTEAFF
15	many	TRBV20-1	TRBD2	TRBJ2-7	TGCAGTGCTAGCGAAGGGGGACTAGCGGAATACGAGCAGTACTTC	CSASEGGLAEYEQYF
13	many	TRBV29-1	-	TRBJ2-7	TGCAGCGTGAGAGGACAATCGGTCGGCGAGCAGTACTTC	CSVRGQSVGEQYF
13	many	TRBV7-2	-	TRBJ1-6	TGTGCCAGCAGCTTAGGAGGGGGTGTACCCCTCCACTTT	CASSLGGGVPLHF
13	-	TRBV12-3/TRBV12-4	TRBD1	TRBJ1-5	TGTGCCAGCACCCGGGACAGCGGCCAGCCCCAGCATTTT	CASTRDSGQPQHF
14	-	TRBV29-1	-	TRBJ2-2	TGCAGCGTTCGGACAGTTCGGAACACCGGGGAGCTGTTTTTT	CSVRTVRNTGELFF
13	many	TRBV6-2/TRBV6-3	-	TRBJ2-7	TGTGCCAGCAGTCTGGACCCAACCTACGAGCAGTACTTC	CASSLDPTYEQYF
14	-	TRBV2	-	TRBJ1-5	TGTGCCAGCAGTGAAGCCCTGCAGAATCAGCCCCAGCATTTT	CASSEALQNQPQHF
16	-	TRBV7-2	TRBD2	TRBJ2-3	TGTGCCAGCAGCTATACTAGCGGGGGGAGCACAGATACGCAGTATTTT	CASSYTSGGSTDTQYF
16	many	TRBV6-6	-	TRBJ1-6	TGTGCCAGCAGTTACGTCGGAGTTTCCGGGGGATCACCCCTCCACTTT	CASSYVGVSGGSPLHF
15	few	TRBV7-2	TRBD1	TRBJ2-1	TGTGCCAGCAGCTCCGACAGGGTAGGGTTGCATGAGCAGTTCTTC	CASSSDRVGLHEQFF
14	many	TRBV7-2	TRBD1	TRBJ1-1	TGTGCCAGCAGCGCTAACAGGGGGCTTACTGAAGCTTTCTTT	CASSANRGLTEAFF
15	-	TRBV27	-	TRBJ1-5	TGTGCCAGCAGTTTAATCGGTCAGGAGAATCAGCCCCAGCATTTT	CASSLIGQENQPQHF
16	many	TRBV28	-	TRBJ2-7	TGTGCCAGCACATCCCGCCATGGGGGGAGCTCCTACGAGCAGTACTTC	CASTSRHGGSSYEQYF
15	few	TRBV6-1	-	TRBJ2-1	TGTGCCAGCAGTGACGGAGGGACGGCTTCCAATGAGCAGTTCTTC	CASSDGGTASNEQFF
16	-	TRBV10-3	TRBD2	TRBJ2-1	TGTGCCATCAGTGGGGCTAGCGGGGAGGCCTACAATGAGCAGTTCTTC	CAISGASGEAYNEQFF
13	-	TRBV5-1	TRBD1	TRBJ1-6	TGCGCCAGCAGCTGGGACAGGGGATCCCCCCTCCACTTT	CASSWDRGSPLHF
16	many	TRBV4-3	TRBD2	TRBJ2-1	TGCGCCAGCAGCCAAGACGTCAGCGGGGGGGCCGGTGAGCAGTTCTTC	CASSQDVSGGAGEQFF
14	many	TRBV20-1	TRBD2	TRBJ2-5	TGCAGTGCTAGAGAGGCACTAGCGGGCGGGACCCAGTACTTC	CSAREALAGGTQYF
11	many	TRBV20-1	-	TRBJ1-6	TGCAGTGCTACCATACAACCGCTCCTCCACTTT	CSATIQPLLHF
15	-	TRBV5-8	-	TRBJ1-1	TGTGCCAGCAGCTTGACTGTGACGAGTCAAACTGAAGCTTTCTTT	CASSLTVTSQTEAFF
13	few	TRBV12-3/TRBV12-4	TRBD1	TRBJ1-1	TGTGCCAGCAGCCTAAACGGGGGGACAGGGGGCAGGTTT	CASSLNGGTGGRF
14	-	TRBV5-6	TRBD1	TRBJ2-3	TGTGCCAGCAGCAAGGACAGGGGGCGATATACGCAGTATTTT	CASSKDRGRYTQYF
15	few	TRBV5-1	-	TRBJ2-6	TGCGCCAGCAGCTGGGGGGAGTTAGGGGCCAACGTCCTGACTTTC	CASSWGELGANVLTF
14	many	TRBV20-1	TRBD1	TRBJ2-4	TGCAGTGCTAGGACAGGGTCGGCCAAAAACATTCAGTACTTC	CSARTGSAKNIQYF
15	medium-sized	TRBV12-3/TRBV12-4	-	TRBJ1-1	TGTGCCAGCAGTTACCGCAGGGAGATGAACACTGAAGCTTTCTTT	CASSYRREMNTEAFF
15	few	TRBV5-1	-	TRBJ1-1	TGCGCCAGCAGCTTGGTAGCAAAACAGAAAACTGAAGCTTTCTTT	CASSLVAKQKTEAFF
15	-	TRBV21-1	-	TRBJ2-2	-	CASSKKQGAPGSCFF
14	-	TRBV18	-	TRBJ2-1	TGTGCCAGCTCACCCCCGGCGGACCGCAATGAGCAGTTCTTC	CASSPPADRNEQFF
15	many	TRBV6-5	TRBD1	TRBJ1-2	TGTGCCAGCAGTCGGCGACAGGGTGGCTTAGATGGCTACACCTTC	CASSRRQGGLDGYTF
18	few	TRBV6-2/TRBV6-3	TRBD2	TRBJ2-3	TGTGCCAGCAGTTCCTTCCTTTCGGGACTAGCGGATGGAGATACGCAGTATTTT	CASSSFLSGLADGDTQYF
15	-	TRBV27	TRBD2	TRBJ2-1	TGTGCCAGCAGTTTTGTTCAAGCGGGAGGGTATGAGCAGTTCTTC	CASSFVQAGGYEQFF
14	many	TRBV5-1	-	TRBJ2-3	TGTGCCAGCAGCTTGCAGGGAAGCACAGATACGCAGTATTTT	CASSLQGSTDTQYF
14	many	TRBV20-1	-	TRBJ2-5	TGCAGTGCGGGGGTTTCCGCCCTGGAAGAGACCCAGTACTTC	CSAGVSALEETQYF
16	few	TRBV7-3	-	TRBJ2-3	TGTGCCAGCAGCTTACAAGTCACCCCTGGAGCAGATACGCAGTATTTT	CASSLQVTPGADTQYF
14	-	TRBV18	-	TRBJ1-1	TGTGCCAGCTCACCACCGAGGGCACGGACTGAAGCTTTCTTT	CASSPPRARTEAFF
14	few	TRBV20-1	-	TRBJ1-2	TGCAGTGCTAGAGAAGCCCGGGGCTTCTATGGCTACACCTTC	CSAREARGFYGYTF
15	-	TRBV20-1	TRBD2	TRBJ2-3	TGCAGTGCTAGAGGTCAAGCGGGAGGTCCAGATACGCAGTATTTT	CSARGQAGGPDTQYF
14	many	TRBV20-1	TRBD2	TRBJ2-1	TGCAGTGCTAGTACTAGCGGGGAGGCTAATGAGCAGTTCTTC	CSASTSGEANEQFF
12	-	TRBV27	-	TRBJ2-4	TGTGCCAGCAGTCCGGGGACGAACATTCAGTACTTC	CASSPGTNIQYF
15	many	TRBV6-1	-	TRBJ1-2	TGTGCCAGCAGTCCCCGTGTGGCAGGGAACTATGGCTACACCTTC	CASSPRVAGNYGYTF
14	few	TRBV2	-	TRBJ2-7	TGTGCCAGCATAGGGCTGGGGGCAGATTACGAGCAGTACTTC	CASIGLGADYEQYF
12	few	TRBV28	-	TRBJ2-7	TGTGCCAGCAGCGAGGGGTTCTACGAGCAGTACTTC	CASSEGFYEQYF
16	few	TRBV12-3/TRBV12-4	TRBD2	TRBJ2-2	TGTGCCAGCAGTTTTTTCACTAGCGGGAACACCGGGGAGCTGTTTTTT	CASSFFTSGNTGELFF
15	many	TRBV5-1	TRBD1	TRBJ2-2	TGCGCCAGCAGCTTCGGGACAGTGAACACCGGGGAGCTGTTTTTT	CASSFGTVNTGELFF